This TCR beta chain is from a study of chemoradiotherapy in HPV16-positive cancers. About the study: Candidate HPV-specific clones and shared TCR motifs came from a couple of HPV16-positive patients.

This clone was seen a single time. Antigen: not known. Study findings and constraints: In HPV16-positive patients, HPV-responsive T-cell expansion tracked better recurrence-free survival. Candidate HPV-specific clones and E7-related TCR motifs grew in tumor during treatment.

The V and J ends lost 2 bases and 4 bases respectively, with 11 bases between them. This CDR3 has 14 residues. Looked up from germline, CDR1 is LNHNV and CDR2 is YYDKDF (reference sequence). The table came from immunoSEQ multiplex PCR; TCRdb's copy has only in-frame clones and leaves some out. The table shows tens of thousands of clones, with approximately 86% occurring only once. Over chemoradiotherapy, repertoires were sampled more than once. The genes are TRBV15 and TRBJ1-1; a possible D gene is TRBD1 (6 bases). The TCR was taken from a human donor with HPV-associated anogenital cancer. The sequencing here drew on blood, taken from a patient who underwent chemoradiotherapy. The CDR3 sequence: CATSRSGAGTEAFF. CDR3 DNA sequence: TGTGCCACCAGCAGATCAGGGGCGGGCACTGAAGCTTTCTTT.